These 13 T cell receptor beta chains were all obtained from the same sample, sequenced in a study of blood T cell repertoires in COVID-19. Clones were read by immunoSEQ multiplex PCR, and TCRdb kept only the in-frame ones, dropping some. This sample has about 180,000 clones, with approximately 81% found just once. Sequenced input: peripheral blood. These receptors came from a person aged 70 to 79 with COVID-19, enrolled during active disease.

This clone has just one count. The chain uses TRBV5-1 and TRBJ1-1, with TRBD1 identical over 7 bases. With V trimmed by 2 bases and J by 3 bases, 7 bases remained unmatched. CDR1 and CDR2 (germline): SGHRS, YFSETQ. The CDR3 is 15 residues long. CDR3 sequence (DNA): TGCGCCAGCAGCTTCAGAGGGGGCGGTGACACTGAAGCTTTCTTT. Translated, it gives CASSFRGGGDTEAFF.

This rearrangement joins TRBV19 to TRBJ2-2, with 10 nucleotides matching TRBD1. The CDR3 has 16 residues. The germline V gene has CDR1 LNHDA and CDR2 SQIVND (reference sequence). With V trimmed by 4 bases and J by 6 bases, 8 bases remained unmatched. CDR3 in DNA: TGTGCCAGTAGTAGACCGACCGGGACAGGGGCCGGGGAGCTGTTTTTT. Translation: CASSRPTGTGAGELFF.

V gene TRBV25-1 combines with J gene TRBJ1-6; TRBD1 matches at 7 bases. The CDR3 sequence is 14 residues long. V shed 6 bases, J shed 7 bases, and the junction held 6 bases outside the gene matches. Germline CDR1 is MGHDK and CDR2 is SYGVNS. DNA for the CDR3: TGTGCCAGCAGACCGACAGGGCGGAATTCACCCCTCCACTTT. As protein: CASRPTGRNSPLHF. Looking up the rest from reference TRBV25-1 and TRBJ1-6 gives the full variable domain: EADIYQTPRYLVIGTGKKITLECSQTMGHDKMYWYQQDPGMELHLIHYSYGVNSTEKGDLSSESTVSRIRTEHFPLTLESARPSHTSQYLCASRPTGRNSPLHFGNGTRLTVT.

This chain joins TRBV7-3 and TRBJ2-2; D unclear. CDR3 length: 14 amino acids. V was clipped by 1 base and J by 7 bases, with 10 bases between them. Per the germline V gene, CDR1 is SGHTA and CDR2 is FQGTGA. The CDR3 protein is CASSLNAAYGELFF. In DNA form, the CDR3 reads TGTGCCAGCAGCTTAAATGCAGCGTACGGGGAGCTGTTTTTT.

CDR3 in DNA: TGCGCCAGCAGAATTGGACAAGCCTACGAGCAGTACTTC. Encoded protein: CASRIGQAYEQYF. This chain joins TRBV5-1 and TRBJ2-7, with TRBD1 as a possible D gene (5 bases). The V and J ends lost 5 bases and 2 bases respectively, with 11 bases between them. The CDR3 runs 13 residues. CDR1 and CDR2 from the germline V gene are SGHRS and YFSETQ.

This clone was seen a handful of times. V and J are TRBV7-2 and TRBJ1-3; 7 bases fit TRBD1. The ends lost 5 bases at V and 3 bases at J; junction bases unmatched: 4. CDR1 and CDR2 from the germline V gene are SGHTA and FQGNSA. This CDR3 has 14 amino acids. The CDR3 protein is CASSTGTVGNTIYF. The CDR3 nucleotides read TGTGCCAGCAGCACCGGGACAGTTGGAAACACCATATATTTT. Full variable domain (missing parts from reference TRBV7-2 and TRBJ1-3): GAGVSQSPSNKVTEKGKDVELRCDPISGHTALYWYRQSLGQGLEFLIYFQGNSAPDKSGLPSDRFSAERTGGSVSTLTIQRTQQEDSAVYLCASSTGTVGNTIYFGEGSWLTVV.

The chain couples TRBV9 to TRBJ2-1, with 7 bases that match TRBD2. The V gene end was trimmed by 2 bases and the J gene end by 7 bases; junction bases not matched to a gene: 15. The CDR3 extends over 17 amino acids. CDR1 SGDLS and CDR2 YYNGEE come from the germline V gene. CDR3: CASSVRGTGTTKNEQFF. Here the CDR3 DNA reads TGTGCCAGCAGCGTTAGAGGGACCGGGACTACCAAGAATGAGCAGTTCTTC.

The chain joins TRBV6-5 to TRBJ1-2; tentatively, D is TRBD1 (6 bases). There are 13 residues in the CDR3. The V end was cut by 5 bases, the J end by 4 bases, with 11 bases between. In germline, CDR1 is MNHEY, CDR2 SVGAGI. CDR3 DNA: TGTGCCAGCAGTAAGGACAGCCCCTATGGCTACACCTTC. Amino acid sequence: CASSKDSPYGYTF.

The chain uses TRBV12-3 or TRBV12-4 and TRBJ1-2; 8 bases are shared with TRBD1. Germline trimming cut 1 base from V and 10 bases from J; bases unmatched to any gene: 5. The CDR3 is 13 amino acids. CDR3 coding DNA: TGTGCCAGCAGTTTAGGGACAGGGTCCCACTACACCTTC. It encodes CASSLGTGSHYTF.

V usage is TRBV3-1 (or the pseudogene TRBV3-2) and J usage is TRBJ1-5; tentatively, D is TRBD1 (5 bases). Per germline, CDR1 LGHDT and CDR2 YNNKEL (reference sequence). V lost 1 base and J lost 3, with 10 bases in between. The CDR3 spans 15 residues. The CDR3 protein is CASSQGGTLNQPQHF. The CDR3, as DNA: TGTGCCAGCAGCCAAGGGGGGACTCTCAATCAGCCCCAGCATTTT.

The chain uses TRBV12-3 or TRBV12-4 and TRBJ1-5; the D is unclear. The V end was cut by 2 bases, the J end by 2 bases, with 4 bases between. This CDR3 has 13 amino acids. The CDR3 loop reads CASSLRGNQPQHF. CDR3 coding DNA: TGTGCCAGCAGTTTACGGGGCAATCAGCCCCAGCATTTT.

J is TRBJ2-2 and V is TRBV6-5; the D gene is possibly TRBD2 (5 bases). Trimming left V 6 bases short and J 3 bases short, with 11 bases between. The germline V gene encodes CDR1 MNHEY and CDR2 SVGAGI. This CDR3 is built from 14 residues. CDR3 sequence (DNA): TGTGCCAGCAGAACTAGGAGTGACACCGGGGAGCTGTTTTTT. Encoded protein: CASRTRSDTGELFF.

The genes are TRBV7-8 and TRBJ1-5, with D perhaps matching TRBD1 (5 bases). V shed 4 bases and J shed 7 bases, with 14 bases lying between them. This CDR3 spans 14 amino acids. Germline V gives CDR1 SGHVS, CDR2 FQNEAQ. CDR3 protein: CASSWTGVGQPQHF. The CDR3 coding sequence is TGTGCCAGCAGCTGGACGGGGGTTGGCCAGCCCCAGCATTTT.